Following are 32 T cell receptor beta chains from one sample sequenced in a study of blood T cell repertoires in COVID-19. Assay: immunoSEQ multiplex PCR; the TCRdb copy retains only in-frame clones and omits some. This table holds about 160,000 clones, around four fifths found once. Sequencing was done on a sample of PBMCs or T cells enriched from blood (not recorded which). These receptors all come from a woman aged 45-65 years who had recovered from COVID-19.

The CDR3 loop reads CASSEGAGPIYEQYF. CDR3 coding DNA: TGTGCCAGCAGTGAAGGGGCGGGCCCTATCTACGAGCAGTACTTC. V and J are TRBV6-1 and TRBJ2-7, with D possibly being TRBD2 (5 bases). V dropped 1 base and J dropped 3 bases, with 13 bases sitting between them. From germline, CDR1 is MNHNS and CDR2 SASEGT. There are 15 residues in the CDR3.

The chain couples TRBV4-1 to TRBJ1-4, with a tentative D call TRBD1 (6 bases). V lost 4 bases and J lost 8, with 20 bases in between. This CDR3 contains 16 residues. Germline V lookup: CDR1 MGHRA, CDR2 YSYEKL. In nucleotides, the CDR3 is TGCGCCAGCAGCCGCGAAGCAGGGGATTTCGGGGAAAAACTGTTTTTT. Translation gives CASSREAGDFGEKLFF.

The chain joins TRBV29-1 to TRBJ2-3; 7 positions match TRBD2. CDR3 length: 16 residues. CDR1 SQVTM and CDR2 ANQGSEA come from the germline V gene. V trimming: 3 bases; J trimming: 2 bases; junction bases outside the gene matches: 11. The CDR3 reads CSVEGVAGVVTDTQYF. The CDR3 nucleotides read TGCAGCGTTGAGGGCGTGGCGGGAGTGGTCACAGATACGCAGTATTTT.

The V gene is TRBV7-3, the J gene TRBJ2-3; a weak D match, TRBD2 (6 bases). The V end lost 5 bases, the J end lost 2 bases, and 17 bases lay between the germline ends. The CDR3 totals 16 residues. CDR1 is SGHTA and CDR2 is FQGTGA in the germline V gene. In nucleotides, the CDR3 is TGTGCCAGCAGCCAAACCGGGACTCTAGACACAGATACGCAGTATTTT. Amino acid sequence: CASSQTGTLDTDTQYF.

This clone was detected a few times. The sample carries other DNA sequences with the same CDR3. This chain connects TRBV12-3 or TRBV12-4 to TRBJ2-7; tentatively, D is TRBD2 (7 bases). The CDR3 length is 13 residues. Trimming took off 3 bases at V and 3 bases at J, with 9 bases between the two ends. In DNA, the CDR3 is TGTGCCAGCAGTTTGGGAGGGGGCTACGAGCAGTACTTC. Its translation: CASSLGGGYEQYF.

The chain employs TRBV20-1 and TRBJ2-3, with unresolved D. Germline CDR1 and CDR2: DFQATT and SNEGSKA (reference sequence). Trimming shortened V by 3 bases and J by 2 bases, and 15 bases separated the two germline ends. The CDR3 extends over 15 amino acids. The CDR3 coding sequence is TGCAGTGCTAGTTACCTCGAGTTTCTCACAGATACGCAGTATTTT. Encoded protein: CSASYLEFLTDTQYF.

The chain's CDR3 is CASSVAYGGGPTGELFF. CDR3 bases: TGTGCCAGCAGCGTAGCCTACGGCGGGGGCCCCACCGGGGAGCTGTTTTTT. V usage is TRBV9 and J usage is TRBJ2-2; TRBD2 might be the D (7 bases). CDR3 size: 17 residues. Germline lookup yields CDR1 SGDLS and CDR2 YYNGEE. V lost 0 bases and J lost 4, with 16 bases in between.

V is TRBV24-1 and J is TRBJ2-2; a possible D gene is TRBD1 (6 bases). The germline V gene encodes CDR1 KGHDR and CDR2 SFDVKD. V shed 6 bases and J shed 1 base, with 11 bases lying between them. The CDR3 spans 15 residues. CDR3 nucleotides: TGTGCCACCAGTTTCTTGACAGGGAACACCGGGGAGCTGTTTTTT. It encodes CATSFLTGNTGELFF.

The chain has TRBV20-1 and TRBJ1-1; D ambiguous. Looked up from germline, CDR1 is DFQATT and CDR2 is SNEGSKA (reference sequence). This CDR3 has 12 amino acids. V was cut by 6 bases and J by 0 bases, with 8 bases left in between. The CDR3 sequence is CSASPVNTEAFF. The CDR3 DNA reads as TGCAGTGCAAGTCCGGTGAACACTGAAGCTTTCTTT.

J is TRBJ2-7 and V is TRBV6-2 or TRBV6-3; D possibly corresponds to TRBD1 (6 bases). The ends were cut back, 5 bases at V and 6 bases at J, with 20 bases in the middle. The CDR3 runs to 15 residues. CDR1 is MNHEY, CDR2 SVGEGT, per germline. The CDR3 coding sequence is TGTGCCAGCAGTGAGCAGGGGAGTGGTTCCAGCGAGCAGTACTTC. This encodes CASSEQGSGSSEQYF.

This chain connects TRBV27 to TRBJ2-7; 11 nucleotides align to TRBD1. CDR3 size: 14 residues. Germline CDR1 MNHEY, CDR2 SMNVEV (reference sequence). Trimming at V came to 10 bases and at J to 2 bases, leaving 7 bases not matched to a gene. The DNA of the CDR3 is TGTGCCACCAAAAGGGGACAGGGGGCCTACGAGCAGTACTTC. This encodes CATKRGQGAYEQYF.

This sequence joins TRBV5-1 and TRBJ2-7; 7 bases are a match to TRBD1. Germline CDR1 is SGHRS and CDR2 is YFSETQ. The trim removed 1 base at V and 5 bases at J, leaving 6 bases unmatched. CDR3 length: 14 amino acids. CDR3 residues: CASSLTGVVDEQYF. CDR3 coding DNA: TGCGCCAGCAGCTTGACAGGGGTTGTGGACGAGCAGTACTTC.

V usage is TRBV5-6 and J usage is TRBJ1-1; D ambiguous. The CDR3 runs 15 residues. Looked up from germline, CDR1 is SGHDT and CDR2 is YYEEEE. The V end was cut by 4 bases, the J end by 4 bases, with 17 bases between. The CDR3 DNA reads as TGTGCCAGCAGCGGGGTAGGGATGGGAGGCACTGAAGCTTTCTTT. Translation: CASSGVGMGGTEAFF.

The chain recombines TRBV16 with TRBJ1-5; D unclear. The germline V and J ends were trimmed by 4 bases and 4 bases, with 5 bases remaining between them. Germline CDR1 KGHSY, CDR2 FQNENV. This CDR3 has 12 amino acids. CDR3 nucleotide sequence: TGTGCCAGCAGCCCCCTTAATCAGCCCCAGCATTTT. Residues: CASSPLNQPQHF.

The V gene is TRBV27, the J gene TRBJ1-2; TRBD1 is a possible D gene (5 bases). Germline V lookup: CDR1 MNHEY, CDR2 SMNVEV (reference sequence). V was trimmed by 5 bases and J by 4 bases, leaving 11 bases between them. The CDR3 is 13 amino acids. In DNA, the CDR3 is TGTGCCAGCAGTACCGACAGTCTCTATGGCTACACCTTC. Translation gives CASSTDSLYGYTF.

The V and J genes are TRBV6-5 and TRBJ1-1; 9 positions match TRBD1. V shed 5 bases and J 8 bases; nucleotides not matched to a gene: 9. CDR1 is MNHEY and CDR2 is SVGAGI in the germline V gene. This CDR3 has 14 amino acids. The CDR3 DNA follows: TGTGCCAGCAGTCCGGGACAGGGAACAGGGGAAGCTTTCTTT. As protein: CASSPGQGTGEAFF.

This clone was detected once. The same CDR3 arises from other DNA sequences in this sample as well. The chain is built from TRBV6-5 and TRBJ1-3; no definite D call. The CDR3 consists of 12 residues. V gave up 6 bases and J gave up 0 bases, with 3 bases separating them. Per germline, CDR1 MNHEY and CDR2 SVGAGI. The CDR3 sequence: CASRASGNTIYF. The CDR3, as DNA: TGTGCCAGCAGGGCCTCTGGAAACACCATATATTTT.

V usage is TRBV5-1 and J usage is TRBJ1-1; no clear D gene. Germline values: CDR1 SGHRS, CDR2 YFSETQ. The CDR3 totals 14 residues. The V end was cut by 0 bases, the J end by 8 bases, with 14 bases between. The CDR3 loop is CASSLEFGEGEAFF. The CDR3 DNA reads TGCGCCAGCAGCTTGGAGTTCGGCGAGGGCGAAGCTTTCTTT.

In its sample, this clone was seen a few times. The CDR3 region has the DNA TGTGCCAGCAGCCTTAGAGCGGGGGTCTCCTACGAGCAGTACTTC. Protein sequence: CASSLRAGVSYEQYF. The V gene is TRBV5-8, the J gene TRBJ2-7, with 8 nucleotides matching TRBD2. The V gene's germline CDR1 is SGHTS and CDR2 YDEGEE. Trimming at V came to 4 bases and at J to 0 bases, leaving 6 bases not matched to a gene. CDR3 size: 15 residues. Full variable domain (rest looked up from reference TRBV5-8 and TRBJ2-7): EAGVTQSPTHLIKTRGQQATLRCSPISGHTSVYWYQQALGLGLQFLLWYDEGEERNRGNFPPRFSGRQFPNYSSELNVNALELEDSALYLCASSLRAGVSYEQYFGPGTRLTVT.

This clone was seen a handful of times. J is TRBJ1-1 and V is TRBV28; TRBD1 might be the D (5 bases). Deletions cut 3 bases from V and 10 bases from J, with 18 bases between. Germline values: CDR1 MDHEN, CDR2 SYDVKM. CDR3 size: 14 residues. The CDR3 protein is CASSFLLSNTGAFF. CDR3 in DNA: TGTGCCAGCAGTTTCCTGCTGAGCAACACAGGAGCTTTCTTT.

The V and J genes are TRBV7-2 and TRBJ1-2; TRBD1 matches 9 bases. Losses at the gene ends were 1 base for V and 8 bases for J; bases not matched to a gene: 5. CDR1 SGHTA and CDR2 FQGNSA come from the germline V gene. CDR3 length equals 14 residues. This CDR3 reads CASSLGTGDWGYTF. The CDR3 nucleotides are TGTGCCAGCAGCTTAGGGACAGGGGATTGGGGCTACACCTTC.

The chain uses TRBV6-5 and TRBJ1-5, with D possibly matching TRBD1 (5 bases). CDR1 MNHEY and CDR2 SVGAGI come from the germline V gene. The CDR3 extends over 15 amino acids. Trimming left V 5 bases short and J 4 bases short, with 15 bases between. Here the CDR3 reads CASSRIQETNQPQHF. The CDR3 nucleotides read TGTGCCAGCAGTCGTATACAGGAGACTAATCAGCCCCAGCATTTT.

This chain uses TRBV4-2 with TRBJ1-1; D unresolved. With 0 bases removed from V and 7 bases from J, the gap between germline ends came to 15 bases. CDR3 size: 15 residues. Germline assignment: CDR1 LGHNA and CDR2 YNFKEQ. CDR3 residues: CASSQDRRDSLEAFF. DNA for the CDR3: TGTGCCAGCAGCCAAGATCGTCGAGACTCCCTTGAAGCTTTCTTT.

This sequence joins TRBV6-6 and TRBJ1-2; 7 bases fit TRBD1. The CDR3 has 14 amino acids. Germline CDR1 reads MNHNY; CDR2 reads SVGAGI (reference sequence). After removal of 1 base from V and 4 bases from J, the junction contained 3 bases not matched to a gene. CDR3 loop: CASSYLTGTYGYTF. CDR3 coding DNA: TGTGCCAGCAGTTACTTGACAGGGACCTATGGCTACACCTTC.

The chain carries TRBV7-2 and TRBJ1-2, with 8 bases aligning to TRBD1. Germline assignment: CDR1 SGHTA and CDR2 FQGNSA. V shed 5 bases, J shed 4 bases, and the junction held 9 bases outside the gene matches. The CDR3 totals 15 residues. CDR3 bases: TGTGCCAGCAGCCCTTCCGGACAGGGAGCCTATGGCTACACCTTC. Protein sequence: CASSPSGQGAYGYTF.

The rearrangement links TRBV20-1 to TRBJ2-3; 9 bases are a match to TRBD2. With V trimmed by 3 bases and J by 14 bases, 12 bases remained unmatched. This CDR3 has 13 amino acids. Germline CDR1 DFQATT, CDR2 SNEGSKA (reference sequence). The CDR3 loop is CSASPAGGLSLYF. DNA of the CDR3: TGCAGTGCTAGTCCCGCGGGGGGGCTGTCCCTGTATTTT.

Only a few counts were recorded for this clone. This sequence joins TRBV18 and TRBJ1-5; the D gene is possibly TRBD1 (6 bases). Per the germline V gene, CDR1 is KGHSH and CDR2 is LQKENI. This CDR3 region has 14 residues. V lost 6 bases and J lost 5, with 14 bases in between. The chain's CDR3 is CASSPGGPDQPQHF. Here the CDR3 DNA reads TGTGCCAGCTCGCCGGGGGGGCCCGATCAGCCCCAGCATTTT.

The chain has TRBV5-6 and TRBJ1-5, with D hard to call. The CDR3 contains 16 residues. The V end lost 1 base, the J end lost 0 bases, and 11 bases lay between the germline ends. Germline loops: CDR1 SGHDT, CDR2 YYEEEE. DNA for the CDR3: TGTGCCAGCAGCTTGTGGTCGGAGCATAGCAATCAGCCCCAGCATTTT. Residues: CASSLWSEHSNQPQHF.

The J gene is TRBJ2-7, the V gene TRBV29-1; 7 positions match TRBD1. J lost 3 bases, V lost 4 bases, and 3 bases had no gene match. The CDR3 is made up of 12 amino acids. Germline CDR1 is SQVTM and CDR2 is ANQGSEA. CDR3 residues: CSVGDRVYEQYF. CDR3 nucleotide sequence: TGCAGCGTTGGAGACAGGGTCTACGAGCAGTACTTC.

J is TRBJ1-2 and V is TRBV7-9; possibly TRBD1 for D (5 bases). The V gene lost 3 bases and the J gene lost 5 bases, with 10 bases spanning the gap. The CDR3 totals 13 residues. Germline lookup yields CDR1 SEHNR and CDR2 FQNEAQ (reference sequence). This CDR3 is CASSFGAGYGYTF. For the CDR3, the DNA is TGTGCCAGCAGCTTTGGGGCCGGTTATGGCTACACCTTC.

The chain joins TRBV11-2 to TRBJ2-7, with TRBD2 identical over 7 bases. V gave up 5 bases and J gave up 2 bases; unmatched junction bases: 6. The CDR3 consists of 14 residues. CDR1 and CDR2 (germline): SGHAT, FQNNGV. For the CDR3, the DNA is TGTGCCAGCAGCCTCGGGAGGCAGGCCTACGAGCAGTACTTC. Its protein product is CASSLGRQAYEQYF.

V is TRBV6-6 and J is TRBJ1-1, with a possible D match to TRBD1 (5 bases). Germline CDR1 and CDR2: MNHNY and SVGAGI (reference sequence). This CDR3 is 15 amino acids long. Trimming took 0 bases from V and 1 from J, leaving 9 bases between them. The chain's CDR3 is CASSYSRVENTEAFF. The CDR3 nucleotides are TGTGCCAGCAGTTACTCCAGGGTAGAGAACACTGAAGCTTTCTTT.